A selection of T cell receptor beta chains follows, all from one sample in a study of CD8+ T cells in alopecia areata. TCRdb keeps only in-frame clones here, not all; method: immunoSEQ multiplex PCR. The sample yields roughly 200,000 clones, over 40% seen once. The source was CD4+ T cells sorted from blood, collected around week 37, from a patient treated with tofacitinib. The origin of the receptors is a human donor with alopecia areata. The CDR3 runs from the conserved cysteine through the conserved F or W.

TRBV7-2,TRBJ1-2,CASRTGSSYGYTF
TRBV30,TRBJ2-7,CAWRTGYEQYF
TRBV9,TRBJ1-2,CASSGGQGPRGGYTF
TRBV18,TRBJ2-7,CASSPFGQGPEQYF
TRBV25-1,TRBJ1-1,CASSPHGDRGLAFF
TRBV28,TRBJ1-2,CASSLLGNYGYTF
TRBV7-9,TRBJ2-5,CASTKSQQETQYF
TRBV14,TRBJ2-7,CASSLMRYEQYF
TRBV7-2,TRBJ2-7,CASSSYSGRGEQYF
TRBV6-5,TRBJ2-4,CASSSRTGKNIQYF
TRBV2,TRBJ2-2,CASAGDGTGELFF
TRBV30,TRBJ1-4,CAFSGVLNEKLFF
TRBV13,TRBJ2-7,CASSSQRYGEQYF
TRBV29-1,TRBJ2-3,CSVRPHPEADTQYF
TRBV6-6,TRBJ2-7,CASTTGYEQYF
TRBV29-1,TRBJ1-3,CSGTTQGGNTIYF
TRBV30,TRBJ2-1,CAWSGRLAGDNEQFF
TRBV5-4,TRBJ2-1,CASSFTSGISYNEQFF
TRBV7-2,TRBJ1-2,CASSLTTGGYTF
TRBV28,TRBJ2-7,CASTPVSPSDHEQYF
TRBV29-1,TRBJ2-3,CSVTSGPTDTQYF
TRBV28,TRBJ1-2,CASSIGTFGGYTF
TRBV23-1,TRBJ2-5,CASSQASSPTFWETQYF
TRBV5-1,TRBJ2-7,CASSLEFSGMSEQYF
TRBV10-3,TRBJ2-3,CATSGTGSTDTQYF
TRBV28,TRBJ1-1,CASSPPTGLNTEAFF
TRBV7-8,TRBJ2-2,CASSLAAGELFF
TRBV25-1,TRBJ2-3,CASSESGSGIAGTTQYF
TRBV6-5,TRBJ1-2,CASIQGGGDGYTF
TRBV4-3,TRBJ1-2,CASSQTGVGGYTF
TRBV7-9,TRBJ1-4,CASSPIGTSNEKLFF
TRBV28,TRBJ2-5,CASKTGGAGETQYF
TRBV2,TRBJ1-2,CASSHSGTGGSYGYTF
TRBV2,TRBJ2-7,CASSPPGHYEQYF
TRBV7-9,TRBJ2-7,CASSPLEGLGEQYF
TRBV29-1,TRBJ1-4,CSVESAGENEKLFF
TRBV25-1,TRBJ1-1,CASRSPRGQQDTEAFF
TRBV9,TRBJ1-2,CASSPIINYGYTF
TRBV5-1,TRBJ2-7,CASSLGPGDYEQYF
TRBV29-1,TRBJ2-5,CSAGLTSGSETQYF
TRBV5-1,TRBJ1-5,CASSLDGVGNQPQHF
TRBV6-6,TRBJ2-3,CASSYPWTGADTQYF
TRBV30,TRBJ1-1,CAWGGTSAEAFF
TRBV6-1,TRBJ2-7,CASRGDGMGVYEQYF
TRBV29-1,TRBJ1-1,CSAKRDRSMLTGGGTEAFF
TRBV27,TRBJ1-3,CASSSSPTGKGNTIYF
TRBV5-1,TRBJ2-1,CASSELAGTNEQFF
TRBV6-6,TRBJ2-3,CASNRGGPDTQYF
TRBV9,TRBJ2-1,CASSVAGGLAGLVYNEQFF
TRBV7-9,TRBJ1-1,CASSLLQNTEAFF